What follows describes a single TCR beta chain. Its cognate antigen has yet to be identified. No much larger clone exists at a distance of one base, and base qualities are not known. The CDR3 runs 18 amino acids, cysteine and phenylalanine included. Only the CDR3 DNA is retained, 54 bases long and in frame from the first base. Via the germline V gene, CDR1 is LGHNT and CDR2 FRNRAP. V is shortened by 0 bases, J by 0 bases, and the region joining them spans 12 bases. The sample belongs to a study of OX40 agonist ivuxolimab in advanced cancers. Notes on the research overall: Ivuxolimab was a fully human IgG2 agonistic monoclonal antibody targeting the costimulatory receptor OX40 (CD134). A male proportion of 70% to 90% and a mean age of around 60 years, ranging from about 23 to 79, were recorded for the dose-escalation cohort. Intravenous ivuxolimab was administered to patients every 2 weeks at six dose levels: 0.01, 0.1, 0.3, 1.5, 3 and 10 mg/kg. Partial responses were achieved by three dose-escalation patients, of whom one had hepatocellular carcinoma and two had cutaneous melanoma. Of the roughly 53 patients in dose escalation, 19 had hepatocellular carcinoma, about 15 had melanoma, 9 had renal cell carcinoma and 9 had head and neck cancer. Patients were allowed to have had prior anti-PD-1, anti-PD-L1 or anti-CTLA-4 therapy, and more than 30% of the dose-escalation patients had previously received checkpoint inhibitors. The paper reports the monotherapy dose-escalation portion (N of about 56 patients) of the phase I ivuxolimab trial. Peripheral TCRbeta sequencing was intended to test whether TCR sequence diversity was altered and clonal T-cell expansion was caused by ivuxolimab. Overall study results and their limits: The antigen specificity of the clonally expanded peripheral T cells was not determined. Clonal expansion of both CD4+ and CD8+ blood T cells was observed from baseline to week 6 at doses 0.1 to 3.0 mg/kg. Partial responders in the 0.1-3.0 mg/kg groups had among the lowest normalized peripheral clonal expansion, especially among CD8+ T cells. Low levels of normalized T-cell clonal expansion were also seen in some nonresponding patients. After ivuxolimab, CD8+ T cells had more expanded clones than CD4+ T cells on average.

The trial excluded patients who had a history of autoimmune disease or who were on systemic immunosuppression. Peripheral blood for TCR sequencing was drawn from every dose cohort at baseline, at cycle 4 day 1 and at cycle 7 day 1. Samples were obtained from an open-label, multicenter, first-in-human phase I dose-escalation trial of ivuxolimab. Adults with locally advanced or metastatic melanoma, renal cell, hepatocellular, or head and neck squamous cell carcinoma were enrolled in the trial. Before TCR sequencing, CD4+ T cells and CD8+ T cells from peripheral blood were sorted into separate populations. For sequencing of the TCRbeta CDR3 region, genomic DNA was extracted from the sorted cells. The immunoSEQ Assay was used to sequence the TCRbeta CDR3 regions. TCRdb retrieved this table from immuneACCESS and kept in-frame rearrangements only. Not all clones are present; in checked studies, unresolved V genes account for under half, and no reason is known for the remainder. Recorded for this sample are 76,000 or so clones; roughly 86% of them occurred a single time. The ten largest account for approximately 0.8% of the sample.

The sequence came from an adult with an advanced solid tumor such as melanoma, head and neck, liver or kidney cancer. Sequenced here: CD4+ or CD8+ T cells sorted from blood, sampled in a trial of the OX40 agonist ivuxolimab. The receptor chain draws on TRBV12-5 and TRBJ2-6, with an unclear D gene assignment. The CDR3: CASGLVMDGTSGANVLTF. The nucleotide sequence is TGTGCTAGTGGTTTGGTTATGGACGGCACCTCTGGGGCCAACGTCCTGACTTTC.